This T cell receptor (beta chain) was sequenced in a study of blood T cell repertoires in COVID-19. As for the study in general: Donors in the United States, Italy and Spain gave samples during acute or convalescent COVID-19. From T cells, B-cell-depleted T cells, or PBMCs came the material, which was cDNA or gDNA.

This CDR3 is built from 15 residues. Germline CDR1 reads LGHDT; CDR2 reads YNNKEL (reference sequence). V trimming: 1 base; J trimming: 6 bases; junction bases outside the gene matches: 5. The authors' processing: Nucleated cell number was recorded as an estimate derived from reference gene primer amplification. Clones were sequenced by immunoSEQ multiplex PCR, and TCRdb holds only the in-frame ones, with some missing. The DNA gave D and trimming, while V, J and clone size come from that table. In the table there are roughly 140,000 clones, about 87% of which are singletons. This clone was detected only once.

The TCR was taken from a human donor in a cohort sampled during active COVID-19. Sequencing was carried out using peripheral blood. The V and J genes are TRBV3-1 (or the pseudogene TRBV3-2) and TRBJ1-5, with TRBD1 matching 8 bases. As DNA, the CDR3 is TGTGCCAGCAGCCAAGGGACAGGGAAGGGTCAGCCCCAGCATTTT. The encoded protein is CASSQGTGKGQPQHF.